This T cell receptor (beta chain) appears in the sequencing data of a study of CD8+ T cells in alopecia areata (dated 2018 in TCRdb). Regarding the complete study: The treated patients took part in an open-label pilot trial in which moderate-to-severe alopecia areata was treated with oral tofacitinib at 5 to 10 mg twice daily. Patients stayed on tofacitinib for 6 to 18 months and then had 6 months of follow-up off drug so that delayed response and recurrence could be assessed. High-throughput TCRbeta sequencing was used to examine T cell clonal expansion in alopecia areata in both the C3H/HeJ mouse model and human patients. In humans, TCRbeta sequencing was performed on scalp tissue and on sorted CD4+ and CD8+ peripheral blood T cells from healthy controls and from patients with patchy or totalis/universalis alopecia areata. Biopsies were taken from tofacitinib-treated patients at baseline and at 4 and 24 weeks of treatment, and a later scalp biopsy was taken in several of the tofacitinib-treated patients. Scalp clonality was compared among normal scalp (n=4), patchy alopecia areata scalp (n=8), and alopecia totalis/universalis scalp (n=8). The RNA source kit depended on sample type: the PAXgene miRNA kit for fixed scalp, the miRNeasy kit for PBMCs, and the RNeasy kit for mouse skin. TCRbeta CDR3 regions were amplified by immunoSEQ multiplex PCR with 35 Vbeta forward and 13 Jbeta reverse primers.

The sample's time point label is to be understood as: baseline before oral tofacitinib. Peripheral blood and lesional scalp punch biopsies were obtained from patients with alopecia areata. PBMCs were isolated by density centrifugation and stained for CD3, CD4 and CD8, after which CD4+ and CD8+ T cells were sorted on a FACSAria. Library preparation employed the immunoSEQ multiplex PCR assay. RNA was extracted from all samples and reverse transcribed into cDNA as template for TCR sequencing. SuperScript III was used to make first-strand cDNA, primed with a 2:1 mix of oligo-dT and random hexamers. A synthetic immune receptor repertoire was used to assess amplification bias, and residual bias was removed computationally. The authors' pipeline ran thus. After raw reads were preprocessed to remove errors, the CDR3 was defined following IMGT conventions as running from the conserved cysteine to phenylalanine. To get clonality, Shannon entropy was normalized by log2 of the number of productive unique TCRs and the result was subtracted from 1. Whether scalp clones were CD4 or CD8 was inferred by matching scalp TCRbeta sequences against CD4 and CD8 repertoires sorted from blood. This immuneACCESS table, as held by TCRdb, lists in-frame sequences with V and J called but not all clones. Of the missing ones, under half trace to an unresolved V gene in checked studies; the others have no known cause. D and trimming come from the DNA, and the V and J calls and clone size come from that table. The sample contains 220,000 or so clones, approximately 61% of them found a single time. More than 0.4% of the sample belongs to the ten largest clones.

A remark on this clone: It has no known antigen specificity. No qualities accompany the bases; no much larger clone lies one base away.

Findings and caveats that apply to the study as a whole: Unlike mouse skin, where gammadelta T cells dominate, normal human skin contains resident alphabeta T cells that get sequenced too, which complicates analysis of the scalp TCR repertoire. Shared TCR sequences between patients were less evident than in mice, which may be partly attributable to HLA diversity in the patient population. Compared with normal scalp, lesional scalp, particularly in alopecia totalis/universalis, had higher clonality and more expanded CD8+ clones, which suggests antigenic drive.

The germline V gene provides CDR1 LGHNA and CDR2 YNFKEQ. The CDR3 numbers 13 residues from cysteine through phenylalanine. Only CDR3 DNA is held: 39 bases, read in frame from base 1. V sheds 0 bases and J sheds 3 bases, leaving 4 bases between their ends. This sequence was found in a human donor with alopecia areata. This specimen was CD4+ T cells sorted from blood, taken at week 0. The V and J genes are TRBV4-2 and TRBJ2-3; no D segment can be confidently identified. Here is the DNA: TGTGCCAGCAGCCAAGAGACGACAGATACGCAGTATTTT. The resulting protein is CASSQETTDTQYF.